Listed below are T cell receptor beta chains from one sample, sequenced in a study of tumor-infiltrating lymphocytes in primary liver carcinoma. TCRdb analysed the multiplex PCR reads with MiXCR anew, one entry per CDR3 protein. The sample shows 100,000 or so distinct CDR3 sequences, more than 60% of them seen only once. The sample comprised liver tumor tissue from sampling region 5. These receptors were taken from a woman aged 60-75 years with primary liver carcinoma and hepatitis B virus infection. Each CDR3 is given with its conserved first and last residue. The D gene is left open where the match is weak. Rows may omit the clone size; those that give it use once, few, many or a size class.

.	TRBV4-1	.	TRBJ1-1	CASSPRQRGTEAVF	TGTGCCAGCAGCCCGCGACAGAGAGGCACTGAAGCTGTCTTT
.	TRBV28	.	TRBJ2-3	CASRKGGGGPSTDTQYF	TGTGCCAGCAGGAAAGGGGGTGGCGGCCCTAGCACAGATACGCAGTATTTT
.	TRBV11-3	.	TRBJ1-1	CASSLDGLRGDTEAFF	TGTGCCAGCAGCTTAGATGGTCTTAGAGGTGACACTGAAGCCTTCTTT
once	TRBV12-3/TRBV12-4	.	TRBJ2-6	CVSSIAGANVLTF	TGTGTCAGCAGTATAGCTGGGGCCAATGTCCTGACTTTC
.	TRBV2	.	TRBJ1-1	CASTPLWEDTEAFF	TGTGCCAGCACACCTTTGTGGGAGGATACTGAAGCTTTCTTT
.	TRBV28	.	TRBJ2-3	CASSQPSTDTQYF	TGTGCCAGCAGCCAGCCCTCCACAGATACGCAGTATTTT
.	TRBV6-5	TRBD1	TRBJ1-1	CASRTTGCDTESFF	TGTGCCAGCAGGACGACAGGGTGTGACACTGAATCTTTCTTT
.	TRBV7-8	TRBD2	TRBJ2-1	CASSSSGLAVYYKQFF	TGTGCCAGCAGCTCATCGGGACTAGCCGTTTACTACAAGCAGTTCTTC
many	TRBV5-1	TRBD2	TRBJ2-4	CASSPPTSGAKNIQYF	TGCGCCAGCAGCCCACCGACTAGCGGAGCCAAAAACATTCAGTACTTC
.	TRBV6-6	TRBD1	TRBJ1-2	CASTMGGQRGYTF	TGTGCCAGCACTATGGGGGGACAGAGGGGCTACACCTTC
.	TRBV11-2	.	TRBJ1-5	CASSLNTWDTQHF	TGTGCCAGCAGCCTAAATACCTGGGATACGCAGCATTTT
.	TRBV10-3	TRBD1	TRBJ2-1	CTIRGTGGIEQFF	TGTACCATCAGGGGGACAGGGGGTATTGAGCAGTTCTTC
.	TRBV11-2	.	TRBJ2-3	CASSLDREETQYF	TGTGCCAGCAGTTTAGATCGAGAAGAAACGCAGTATTTT
once	TRBV11-2	.	TRBJ2-1	CASSLEGGETNEQFF	TGTGCCAGTAGCTTAGAAGGGGGTGAGACCAATGAGCAGTTCTTT
few	TRBV19	TRBD1	TRBJ1-2	CASSDPGTGGDRNYGYTF	TGTGCCAGTAGTGACCCCGGGACAGGGGGAGATAGGAACTATGGCTACACCTTC
.	TRBV12-3/TRBV12-4	TRBD1	TRBJ2-3	CASSRGQVSTGTQYF	TGTGCCAGCAGCCGCGGACAGGTTAGCACAGGTACGCAGTATTTT
many	TRBV12-3/TRBV12-4	.	TRBJ2-7	CASSLVVGYEQYF	TGTGCCAGCAGTTTAGTTGTAGGGTACGAGCAGTACTTC
.	TRBV4-1	.	TRBJ1-6	CANSRRVASNSPLHF	TGCGCCAACAGCCGACGGGTTGCCTCTAATTCACCCCTCCACTTT
.	TRBV11-2	.	TRBJ1-6	CTSSLEPGSLIRF	TGTACCAGCAGCTTAGAGCCGGGTTCACTCATCCGCTTT
many	TRBV11-2	.	TRBJ2-1	CASSLASHEQFF	TGTGCCAGCAGCTTAGCAAGCCATGAGCAGTTCTTC
.	TRBV14	TRBD2	TRBJ2-1	CASSQAGTIYIEQFF	TGTGCCAGCAGCCAAGCCGGGACTATATACATTGAGCAGTTCTTC
few	TRBV23-1	.	TRBJ2-4	CASNQTRLAKNIQYF	TGCGCCAGCAATCAGACCAGGCTAGCCAAAAACATTCAGTACTTC
many	TRBV12-3/TRBV12-4	TRBD2	TRBJ2-1	CASSRPLAGGGNEQFF	TGTGCCAGCAGCCGGCCTCTAGCGGGAGGTGGCAATGAGCAGTTCTTC
.	TRBV11-2	TRBD1	TRBJ2-3	CVSSLDRVYGIDTRYF	TGTGTCAGCAGCTTAGACAGGGTCTATGGCATAGATACGCGGTATTTT
many	TRBV29-1	TRBD2	TRBJ2-1	CSVEGTSGRAVSEQFF	TGCAGCGTTGAGGGGACTAGCGGGAGGGCCGTTAGTGAGCAGTTCTTC
.	TRBV11-3	.	TRBJ1-1	CSSSKRDTEAFF	TGTTCCAGCAGCAAACGGGACACTGAAGCTTTCTTT
once	TRBV11-2	.	TRBJ2-1	CARSLGSSRGEQSF	TGTGCCAGGAGCTTAGGGTCTAGCAGGGGTGAGCAGTCCTTC
.	TRBV4-1	.	TRBJ2-6	CASSQEPQGSGANVLIF	TGTGCCAGCAGCCAAGAACCACAAGGCTCTGGGGCCAACGTCCTGATTTTC
.	TRBV11-2	.	TRBJ2-4	CASRLGGRGQRGNIQYF	TGTGCCAGCAGGTTAGGAGGTAGGGGACAGCGGGGAAACATTCAGTACTTC
many	TRBV6-1	.	TRBJ1-5	CASSTQGNQPQHF	TGTGCCAGCAGTACACAGGGAAATCAGCCCCAGCATTTT
many	TRBV29-1	TRBD1	TRBJ1-4	CSVDAPRDSATKLFF	TGCAGCGTTGATGCCCCTCGGGACAGTGCGACGAAACTGTTTTTT
.	TRBV30	TRBD1	TRBJ2-6	CAWKGQGRVSGANVLTF	TGTGCCTGGAAAGGACAGGGACGCGTCTCTGGGGCCAACGTCCTGACTTTC
.	TRBV28	.	TRBJ2-1	CASRADSSSYNEQSF	TGTGCCAGCAGGGCCGACTCAAGCTCCTACAATGAACAGTCCTTC
many	TRBV29-1	TRBD1	TRBJ1-4	CSVSRGQGIGLFF	TGCAGCGTTAGCCGAGGACAGGGCATTGGACTGTTTTTT
.	TRBV4-2	.	TRBJ1-3	CARSQGEGDTGNTIYF	TGTGCCCGCAGTCAAGGTGAAGGGGATACTGGAAACACCATATATTTT
.	TRBV6-5	.	TRBJ2-7	CASGHRGREQYF	TGTGCCAGCGGCCACCGAGGTAGGGAACAGTACTTC
.	TRBV18	TRBD1	TRBJ2-7	CASSPGTGDDPYELYF	TGTGCCAGCTCACCAGGGACAGGGGATGACCCCTACGAGCTGTACTTC
.	TRBV5-5	.	TRBJ1-1	CVSSFSGQTEAFF	TGTGTCAGTAGCTTTTCTGGACAGACTGAAGCTTTCTTT
many	TRBV6-1	.	TRBJ2-3	CASSVTSGASTDTQYF	TGTGCCAGCAGTGTTACTTCGGGGGCTAGCACAGATACGCAGTATTTT
.	TRBV7-9	.	TRBJ2-2	CANSLGPNTGELFF	TGTGCCAACAGCTTGGGACCGAACACCGGGGAGCTGTTTTTT
few	TRBV14	TRBD2	TRBJ2-7	CASSKDASGTNSYEQCF	TGTGCCAGCAGCAAGGACGCTAGCGGGACTAACTCATACGAGCAGTGCTTC
many	TRBV28	.	TRBJ1-1	CASSLKFQGEAFF	TGTGCCAGCAGTTTAAAGTTCCAGGGAGAAGCTTTCTTT
medium-sized	TRBV11-2	TRBD2	TRBJ2-2	CASSLRVTSAGELFF	TGTGCCAGCAGCTTAAGGGTGACTAGCGCCGGGGAGCTGTTTTTT
.	TRBV30	TRBD2	TRBJ2-7	CTWSTGTSGGGAYEQCF	TGTACCTGGAGTACCGGGACTAGCGGAGGAGGCGCCTACGAGCAGTGCTTC
few	TRBV28	.	TRBJ2-7	CASSPPGTRAYEQYF	TGTGCCAGCAGTCCCCCCGGGACGAGGGCCTACGAGCAGTACTTC
.	TRBV11-2	.	TRBJ1-5	CASSHTGSPRHF	TGTGCCAGCAGCCACACCGGGTCGCCCCGGCATTTT
.	TRBV5-4	.	TRBJ2-1	CAGSMSVSGSYNEQFF	TGTGCCGGCAGCATGAGTGTCTCGGGTTCCTACAATGAGCAGTTCTTC
.	TRBV4-1	.	TRBJ2-2	CASSRVDMGFPTGWLFF	TGCGCCAGCAGCCGAGTAGACATGGGATTTCCGACCGGGTGGCTGTTTTTT
.	TRBV24-1	TRBD2	TRBJ2-1	CATSDTTSGSEQFF	TGTGCCACCAGTGACACGACTAGCGGGAGTGAGCAGTTCTTC
many	TRBV28	.	TRBJ2-1	CASSFGGRVYNEQFF	TGTGCCAGCAGTTTCGGCGGCAGGGTCTACAATGAGCAGTTCTTC
.	TRBV5-5	.	TRBJ2-2	CDSSFGVGNVGELFF	TGTGACAGCAGCTTTGGAGTGGGGAACGTCGGGGAGCTGTTTTTT
.	TRBV29-1	.	TRBJ1-1	CSVSMSNTEAFF	TGCAGCGTCTCCATGTCGAACACCGAAGCTTTCTTT
.	TRBV12-3/TRBV12-4	.	TRBJ2-1	CASRNEVWTVSYNEQFF	TGTGCCAGCAGAAATGAGGTGTGGACGGTCTCCTACAATGAGCAATTCTTC